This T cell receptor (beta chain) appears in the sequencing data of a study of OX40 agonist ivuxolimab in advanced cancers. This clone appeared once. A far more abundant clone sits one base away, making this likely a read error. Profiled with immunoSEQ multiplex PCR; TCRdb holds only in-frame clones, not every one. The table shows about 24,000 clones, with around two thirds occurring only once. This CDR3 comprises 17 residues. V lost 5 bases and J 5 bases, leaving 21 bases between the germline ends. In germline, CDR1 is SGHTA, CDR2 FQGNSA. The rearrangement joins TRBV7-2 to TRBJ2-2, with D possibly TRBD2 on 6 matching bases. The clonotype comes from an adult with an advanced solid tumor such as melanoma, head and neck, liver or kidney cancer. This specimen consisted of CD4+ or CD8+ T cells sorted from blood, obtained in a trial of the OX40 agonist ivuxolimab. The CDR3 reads CASSPRWAGHSTGELFF. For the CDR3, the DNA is TGTGCCAGCAGCCCGAGGTGGGCGGGGCACTCTACCGGGGAGCTGTTTTTT.